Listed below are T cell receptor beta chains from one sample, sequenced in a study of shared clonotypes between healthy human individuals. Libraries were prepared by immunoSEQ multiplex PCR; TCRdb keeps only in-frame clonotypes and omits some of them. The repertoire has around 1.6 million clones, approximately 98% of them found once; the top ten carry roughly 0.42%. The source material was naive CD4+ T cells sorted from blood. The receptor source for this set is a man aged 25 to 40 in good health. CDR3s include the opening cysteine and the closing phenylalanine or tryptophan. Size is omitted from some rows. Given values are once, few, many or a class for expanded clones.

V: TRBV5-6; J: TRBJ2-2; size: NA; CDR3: CASRPARDSLNTGELFF
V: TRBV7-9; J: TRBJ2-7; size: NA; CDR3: CASIRKQGNVYEQYF
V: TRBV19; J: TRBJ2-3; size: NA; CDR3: CASSTGGALIDTQYF
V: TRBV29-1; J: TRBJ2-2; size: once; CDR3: CSVAPPSENTGELFF
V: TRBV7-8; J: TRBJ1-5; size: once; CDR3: CASSLDLMIYNQPQHF
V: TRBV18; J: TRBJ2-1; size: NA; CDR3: CASSPQSSGISYNEQFF
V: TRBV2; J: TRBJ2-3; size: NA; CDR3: CASRRMGDTQYF
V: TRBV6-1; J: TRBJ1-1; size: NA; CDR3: CASIQRDGRTEAFF
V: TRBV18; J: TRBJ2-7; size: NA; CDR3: CASSTPYEQYF
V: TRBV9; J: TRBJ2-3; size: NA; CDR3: CASSVATGSTDTQYF
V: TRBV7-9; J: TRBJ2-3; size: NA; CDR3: CAGGQKDTQYF
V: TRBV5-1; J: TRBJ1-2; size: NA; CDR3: CASSLDRLGYTF
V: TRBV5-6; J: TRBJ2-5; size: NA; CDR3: CASSFRPETQYF
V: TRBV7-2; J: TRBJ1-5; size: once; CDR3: CASSLAERTAGWQPQHF
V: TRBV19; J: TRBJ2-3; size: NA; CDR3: CASNQGSDTQYF
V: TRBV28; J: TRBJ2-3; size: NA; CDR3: CASTLQGISTDTQYF
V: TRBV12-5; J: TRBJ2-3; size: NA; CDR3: CASGLVPLRLAGEEYF
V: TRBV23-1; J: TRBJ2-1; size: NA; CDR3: CASSQSRTSGGKSSYNEQFF
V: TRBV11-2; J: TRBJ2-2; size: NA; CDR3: CASSLVAGQVNTGELFF
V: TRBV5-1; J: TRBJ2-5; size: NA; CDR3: CASSLVTSGQETQYF
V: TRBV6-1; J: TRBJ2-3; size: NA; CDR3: CASSEATGSGTDTQYF
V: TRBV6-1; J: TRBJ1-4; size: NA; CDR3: CASSREAATNEKLFF
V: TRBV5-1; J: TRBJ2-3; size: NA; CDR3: CASSSESADTQYF
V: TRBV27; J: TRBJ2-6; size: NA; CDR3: CASGPYAGGVNVLTF
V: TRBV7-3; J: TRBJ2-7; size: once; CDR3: CASSLSGSSYEQYF
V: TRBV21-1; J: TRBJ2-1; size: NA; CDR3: CASSKRSGGEQFF
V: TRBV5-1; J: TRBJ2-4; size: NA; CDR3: CASSLLAGGLAKNIQYF
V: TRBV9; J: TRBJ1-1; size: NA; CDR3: CASSPTVIMNTEAFF
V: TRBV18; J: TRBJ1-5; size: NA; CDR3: CASSPRGQAGGNQPQHF
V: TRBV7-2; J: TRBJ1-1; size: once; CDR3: CASSYRGGLTEAFF
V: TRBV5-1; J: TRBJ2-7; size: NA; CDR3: CASSSGGASYEQYF
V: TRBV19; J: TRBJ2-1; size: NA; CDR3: CASSRTSNEQFF
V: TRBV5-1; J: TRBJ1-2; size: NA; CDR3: CASSRHRQDRNYGYTF
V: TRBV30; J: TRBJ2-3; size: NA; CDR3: CACSDRVGDTQYF
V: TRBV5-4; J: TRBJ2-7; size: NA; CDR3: CASSPRQTVSYEQYF
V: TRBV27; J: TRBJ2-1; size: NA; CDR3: CASKVSAGRGEQFF
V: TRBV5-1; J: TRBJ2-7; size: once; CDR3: CASSLSGSGRGEQYF
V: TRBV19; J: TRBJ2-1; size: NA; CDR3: CASSIASGTPRREQFF
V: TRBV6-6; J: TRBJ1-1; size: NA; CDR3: CASSYVGGNTEAFF
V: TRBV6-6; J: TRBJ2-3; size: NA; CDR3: CASSSPGTSTDTQYF
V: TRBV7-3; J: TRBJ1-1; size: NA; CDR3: CASSLNGPGYQGEAFF
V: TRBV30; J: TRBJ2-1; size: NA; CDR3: CAWRTPSPGPFYNEQFF
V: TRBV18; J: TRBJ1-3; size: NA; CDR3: CASSPIGAQTKIGNTIYF
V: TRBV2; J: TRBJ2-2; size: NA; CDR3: CASSLNRVPGELFF
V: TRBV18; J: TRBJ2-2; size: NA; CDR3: CASSTNTGELFF
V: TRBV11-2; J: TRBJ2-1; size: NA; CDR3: CASRPPGLDYNEQFF
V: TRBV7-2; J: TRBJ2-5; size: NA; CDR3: CASSPVLETQYF
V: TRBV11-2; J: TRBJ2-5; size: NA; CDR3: CASSEQETQYF
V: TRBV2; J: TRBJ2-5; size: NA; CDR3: CASSEIQETQYF
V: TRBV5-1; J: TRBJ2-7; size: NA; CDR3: CASSDRGGSYEQYF
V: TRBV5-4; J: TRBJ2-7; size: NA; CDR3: CASSLRGGPSYEQYF
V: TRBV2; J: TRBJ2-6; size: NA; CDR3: CASSESGSGANVLTF
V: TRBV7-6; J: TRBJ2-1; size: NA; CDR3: CASSPIGSYNEQFF
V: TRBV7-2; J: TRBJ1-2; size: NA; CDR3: CASTPTRNYGYTF
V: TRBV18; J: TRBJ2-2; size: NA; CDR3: CASSPLGPRTVNTGELFF
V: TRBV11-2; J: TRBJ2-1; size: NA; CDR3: CASSFRDSYNEQFF
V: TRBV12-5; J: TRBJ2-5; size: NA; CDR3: CASGLTTGVGETQYF
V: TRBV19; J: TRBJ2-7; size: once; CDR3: CASSQGRNEQYF
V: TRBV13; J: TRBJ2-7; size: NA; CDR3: CASSRTGGYSNFFSYEQYF
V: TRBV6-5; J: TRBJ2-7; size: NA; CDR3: CASSERLAGSYEQYF